This T cell receptor beta chain was sequenced in a study of blood T cell repertoires in COVID-19. About the research overall: T cells, B-cell-depleted T cells, or PBMCs supplied cDNA or gDNA.

In germline, CDR1 is MDHEN, CDR2 SYDVKM. This CDR3 spans 14 amino acids. The V end lost 10 bases, the J end lost 10 bases, and 25 bases lay between the germline ends. Here immunoSEQ multiplex PCR was the method, and the copy in TCRdb shows in-frame clones only, minus some. The table shows around 620,000 clones, with approximately 90% occurring only once. The V gene is TRBV28, the J gene TRBJ1-2; D perhaps matches TRBD1 (5 bases). The sequencing sample was made of peripheral blood. The source is a woman between 18 and 29 years old with acute or convalescent COVID-19. DNA of the CDR3: TGTGCCATCAGCGGCGCCCCGGGGGGGAACGACTACACCTTC. Its protein product is CAISGAPGGNDYTF.